A selection of T cell receptor beta chains follows, all from one sample in a study of identical twins. TCRdb recomputed calls from the 5' RACE reads with MiXCR, one row per CDR3 protein. The sample lists 200,000 to 250,000 distinct CDR3 sequences, 6% to 8.5% occurring once. The sample was also reused in another study, on yellow fever vaccine responses in identical twins.

The sequencing sample was made of CD8+ T cells sorted from blood. These receptors came from a woman younger than 35 in good health. Both conserved end residues are part of each CDR3. A D gene is named only where the DNA matches it firmly. The listing skips clone size in some rows; elsewhere it reads once, few, many or a size class.

TRBJ2-3	many	NA	TRBV6-5	CASSYGRSTDTQYF	TGTGCCAGCAGTTACGGTCGGAGCACAGATACGCAGTATTTT
TRBJ2-7	few	TRBD1	TRBV2	CASSEGGTVSFYEQYF	TGTGCCAGCAGTGAAGGGGGGACAGTTTCGTTTTACGAGCAGTACTTC
TRBJ2-1	few	NA	TRBV2	CASSETSWGEQFF	TGTGCCAGCAGTGAAACTAGTTGGGGTGAGCAGTTCTTC
TRBJ1-6	NA	TRBD1	TRBV20-1	CSASGTGDNSPLHF	TGCAGTGCTAGTGGGACAGGGGATAATTCACCCCTCCACTTT
TRBJ2-2	NA	NA	TRBV27	CASSDPGGELFF	TGTGCCAGCAGCGACCCCGGCGGGGAGCTGTTTTTT
TRBJ2-7	few	TRBD2	TRBV12-3/TRBV12-4	CASSLSGTNYEQYF	TGTGCCAGCAGTTTAAGCGGGACGAACTACGAGCAGTACTTC
TRBJ1-1	many	NA	TRBV4-1	CASSQMLTSTTEAFF	TGCGCCAGCAGCCAAATGTTGACATCTACGACTGAAGCTTTCTTT
TRBJ2-2	many	NA	TRBV18	CASSPPFGANTGELFF	TGTGCCAGCTCACCACCTTTTGGGGCGAACACCGGGGAGCTGTTTTTT
TRBJ1-1	few	NA	TRBV7-2	CASSPGQFDTEAFF	TGTGCCAGCAGCCCAGGACAGTTCGATACTGAAGCTTTCTTT
TRBJ2-1	many	NA	TRBV7-3	CASSLSPSLTFNEQFF	TGTGCCAGCAGCTTATCACCTAGTTTAACCTTTAATGAGCAGTTCTTC
TRBJ2-2	NA	TRBD1	TRBV11-3	CASRDRDRGLPGELFF	TGTGCCAGCAGAGACAGGGACAGGGGATTGCCCGGGGAGCTGTTTTTT
TRBJ2-5	NA	NA	TRBV20-1	CSARDVGPSWETQYF	TGCAGTGCTAGAGACGTAGGGCCCTCGTGGGAGACCCAGTACTTC
TRBJ2-3	many	NA	TRBV12-3/TRBV12-4	CASSFGSGRSTSTDTQYF	TGTGCCAGCAGTTTTGGTAGCGGCCGTTCCACTAGCACAGATACGCAGTATTTT
TRBJ2-2	many	TRBD1	TRBV4-2	CASSQGTGDTGELFF	TGTGCCAGCAGCCAAGGGACAGGGGACACCGGGGAGCTGTTTTTT
TRBJ2-1	few	TRBD2	TRBV7-9	CASSPSGGSRDNEQFF	TGTGCCAGCAGCCCAAGCGGCGGGAGTAGGGACAATGAGCAGTTCTTC
TRBJ2-1	many	TRBD2	TRBV7-8	CASSFSGTTYNEQFF	TGTGCCAGCAGCTTCTCCGGGACTACCTACAATGAGCAGTTCTTC
TRBJ2-1	many	TRBD2	TRBV7-8	CASSFLWTSGRASLDEQFF	TGTGCCAGCAGCTTCCTTTGGACTAGCGGGAGGGCCTCTTTGGATGAGCAGTTCTTC
TRBJ2-5	once	NA	TRBV7-6	CASSLTGRVYVPETQYF	TGTGCCAGCAGCCTAACAGGAAGGGTTTACGTCCCAGAGACCCAGTACTTC
TRBJ2-7	many	NA	TRBV6-2/TRBV6-3	CASSPAETPYEQYF	TGTGCCAGCAGTCCGGCGGAGACCCCCTACGAGCAGTACTTC
TRBJ2-7	many	TRBD2	TRBV9	CASSSGTSGIYEQYF	TGTGCCAGCAGCTCCGGGACTAGCGGGATCTACGAGCAGTACTTC
TRBJ1-1	many	NA	TRBV7-9	CASSYAGITEAFF	TGTGCCAGCAGCTACGCCGGAATCACTGAAGCTTTCTTT
TRBJ2-5	few	NA	TRBV3-1	CASSQDEGTHQETQYF	TGTGCCAGCAGCCAAGATGAGGGCACGCACCAAGAGACCCAGTACTTC
TRBJ1-5	many	NA	TRBV4-1	CASSQEAINNQPQHF	TGCGCCAGCAGCCAAGAAGCCATCAACAATCAGCCCCAGCATTTT
TRBJ1-4	NA	TRBD1	TRBV12-3/TRBV12-4	CASSRTPRTGLEEKLFF	TGTGCCAGCAGCCGAACTCCAAGGACAGGGTTGGAAGAAAAACTGTTTTTT
TRBJ2-1	few	TRBD2	TRBV7-4	CASSLGLAGDSYNEQFF	TGTGCCAGCAGCTTAGGGCTAGCGGGAGATTCCTACAATGAGCAGTTCTTC
TRBJ2-1	NA	NA	TRBV19	CASKVPENNEQFF	TGTGCCAGTAAAGTCCCGGAGAACAATGAGCAGTTCTTC
TRBJ2-1	many	TRBD2	TRBV29-1	CSVEDIRLAGYNEQFF	TGCAGCGTTGAAGACATAAGACTAGCGGGCTACAATGAGCAGTTCTTC
TRBJ2-7	NA	TRBD1	TRBV19	CASSSGTGGEQYF	TGTGCCAGTAGTTCCGGGACAGGAGGCGAGCAGTACTTC
TRBJ2-7	NA	NA	TRBV27	CASSLSQFYEQYF	TGTGCCAGCAGTTTAAGTCAGTTTTACGAGCAGTACTTC
TRBJ2-7	NA	TRBD2	TRBV29-1	CSVERGTMGGEQYF	TGCAGCGTTGAACGCGGGACGATGGGGGGGGAGCAGTACTTC
TRBJ1-1	many	NA	TRBV24-1	CATSDFDGTEAFF	TGTGCCACCAGTGATTTTGATGGAACTGAAGCTTTCTTT